A single T cell receptor (beta chain) is shown here with its context. Its antigen is currently unknown. This PCR relied on a set of 60 Vbeta primers and 13 Jbeta primers. The assay was immunoSEQ multiplex PCR, and TCRdb's table has in-frame clones only and misses some. The top ten hold 9% to 9.5% of the sample, which has 100,000 to 150,000 clones, more than 70% seen once. The CDR3 covers 15 residues. The germline gives CDR1 ENHRY, CDR2 SYGVKD. The V and J ends lost 3 bases and 7 bases, in that order; junction bases with no gene match: 6. This specimen comes from a study of cytomegalovirus exposure and HLA in healthy donors. Study outcomes and limitations: A link between a missense DCLRE1C variant and TCR beta V- and J-gene trimming emerged from a later analysis. In a later analysis, 17,000 or so TCR beta sequences were associated with HLA alleles at 0.05 false discovery rate. According to the study, 160 or so TCR beta chains were cytomegalovirus-associated.

Despite likely unrecorded immune exposures, the donors were nominally healthy at the time of sampling. The V call is TRBV10-3, the J call TRBJ1-6; 7 nucleotides agree with TRBD1. This clonotype was sampled from a woman aged 45-59 years in good health and CMV-seropositive. The material sequenced was PBMCs. CDR3 DNA sequence: TGTGCCATCAGTGAATACGACAGGGAGAATTCACCCCTCCACTTT. It is translated as CAISEYDRENSPLHF.